The following is a T cell receptor (beta chain) sequence with its context. The sample comes from a study of technical replicates of blood from a few donors. TCRdb's copy holds only in-frame clones and misses some; the assay was immunoSEQ multiplex PCR. The data hold more than 65,000 clones, with nearly 95% observed a single time. This CDR3 is 14 amino acids long. Germline V CDR1 and CDR2: SQVTM, ANQGSEA. V was shortened by 3 bases and J by 8 bases, with 17 bases between the two germline ends. Sequenced: T cells isolated from PBMCs. The chain couples TRBV29-1 to TRBJ2-1; D may be TRBD1 (6 bases). The origin of this receptor is a human donor in good health. The DNA for the CDR3 is TGCAGCGTTGACGGGACACCTGGGGTACATGAGCAGTTCTTC. The encoded protein is CSVDGTPGVHEQFF.